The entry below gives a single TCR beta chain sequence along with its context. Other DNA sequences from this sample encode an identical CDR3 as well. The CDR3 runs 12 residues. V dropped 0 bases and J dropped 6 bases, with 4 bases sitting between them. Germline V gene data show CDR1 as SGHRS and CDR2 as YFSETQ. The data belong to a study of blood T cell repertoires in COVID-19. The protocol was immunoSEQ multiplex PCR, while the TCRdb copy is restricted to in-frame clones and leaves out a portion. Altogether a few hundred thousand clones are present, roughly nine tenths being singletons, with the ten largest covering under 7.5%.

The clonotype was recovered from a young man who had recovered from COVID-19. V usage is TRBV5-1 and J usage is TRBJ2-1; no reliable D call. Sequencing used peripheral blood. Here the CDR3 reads CASSLAGNEQFF. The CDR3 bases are TGCGCCAGCAGCTTGGCCGGCAATGAGCAGTTCTTC.